This TCR beta chain was observed in a study of T cells after yellow fever vaccination. Looking at the study overall: Fractions of low cell number were prepared using SMART-Seq v4 Ultra Low Input.

Study-wide findings and caveats: Highly abundant clonotypes carried over from the bulk population could end up in FACS-sorted repertoires as contaminants. Some clonotypes were seen in both the CD4 and the CD8 compartments. These made up a small share and likely arose from convergent recombination. Detected again after the booster were most primary-vaccination clones, at about 96% CD4 and 70% to 90% CD8.

Looked up from germline, CDR1 is SNHLY and CDR2 is FYNNEI. The V segment lost 0 bases and the J segment 3 bases; nucleotides outside the gene matches: 12. The CDR3 consists of 19 residues. In TCRdb, the 5' RACE reads were re-called with MiXCR into one record per CDR3 protein. The data hold about 85,000 distinct CDR3 sequences, with less than 15% observed a single time. Sequencing was performed on CD8+ T cells not binding an NS4B(214-222) dextramer, sorted from PBMCs, taken about 21 days after the first yellow fever vaccination. The chain joins TRBV2 to TRBJ2-3; 10 bases match TRBD2. The source is a man between 18 and 29 years old who received the YFV17D yellow fever vaccine. CDR3 sequence (DNA): TGTGCCAGCAGTGAAGCCGGCCTCCACGAACTAGCGGGGACAGATACGCAGTATTTT. This gives the protein CASSEAGLHELAGTDTQYF.